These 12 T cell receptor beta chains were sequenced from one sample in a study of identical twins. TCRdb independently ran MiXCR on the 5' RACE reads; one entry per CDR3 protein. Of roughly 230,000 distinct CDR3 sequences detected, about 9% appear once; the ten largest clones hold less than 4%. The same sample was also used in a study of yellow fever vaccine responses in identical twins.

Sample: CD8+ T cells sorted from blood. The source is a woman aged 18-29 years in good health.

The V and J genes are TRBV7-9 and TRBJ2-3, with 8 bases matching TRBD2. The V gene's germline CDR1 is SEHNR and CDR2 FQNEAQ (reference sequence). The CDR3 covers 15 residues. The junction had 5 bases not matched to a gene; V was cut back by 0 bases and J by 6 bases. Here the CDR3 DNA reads TGTGCCAGCAGCTTAGCGGGCGGGGGGCCGGATACGCAGTATTTT. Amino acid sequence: CASSLAGGGPDTQYF.

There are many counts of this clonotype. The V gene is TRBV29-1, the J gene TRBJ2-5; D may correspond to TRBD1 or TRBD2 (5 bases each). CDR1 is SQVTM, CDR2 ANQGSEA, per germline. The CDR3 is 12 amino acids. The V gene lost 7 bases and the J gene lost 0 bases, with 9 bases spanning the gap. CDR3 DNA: TGCAGCGCCGGGGCGAACCAAGAGACCCAGTACTTC. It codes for CSAGANQETQYF.

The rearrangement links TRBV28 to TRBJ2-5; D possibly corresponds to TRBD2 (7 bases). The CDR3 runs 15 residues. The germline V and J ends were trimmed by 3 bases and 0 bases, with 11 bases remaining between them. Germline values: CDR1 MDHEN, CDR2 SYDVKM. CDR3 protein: CASSFWGGDQETQYF. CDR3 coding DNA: TGTGCCAGCAGTTTTTGGGGGGGCGACCAAGAGACCCAGTACTTC.

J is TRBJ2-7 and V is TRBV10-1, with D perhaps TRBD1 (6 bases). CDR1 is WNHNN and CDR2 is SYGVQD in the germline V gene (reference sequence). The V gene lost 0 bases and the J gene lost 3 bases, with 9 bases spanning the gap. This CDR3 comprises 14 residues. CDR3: CASSESQGLYEQYF. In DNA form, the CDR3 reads TGCGCCAGCAGTGAGTCCCAGGGGCTCTACGAGCAGTACTTC.

The CDR3 DNA reads TGTGCCAGCAGTTTAGGAGCGGGACCTGATACGGAGCAGTTCTTC. Translation gives CASSLGAGPDTEQFF. The V call is TRBV27, the J call TRBJ2-1; the match to TRBD2 covers 7 bases. The J segment lost 10 bases and the V segment lost 2 bases, leaving 11 bases of the junction unmatched. CDR1 and CDR2 (germline): MNHEY, SMNVEV (reference sequence). The CDR3 extends over 15 amino acids.

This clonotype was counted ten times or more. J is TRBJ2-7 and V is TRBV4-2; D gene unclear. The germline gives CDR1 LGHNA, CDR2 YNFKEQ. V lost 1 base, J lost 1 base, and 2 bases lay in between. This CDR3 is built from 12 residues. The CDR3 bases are TGTGCCAGCAGCCAAGGATCCTACGAGCAGTACTTC. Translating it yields CASSQGSYEQYF.

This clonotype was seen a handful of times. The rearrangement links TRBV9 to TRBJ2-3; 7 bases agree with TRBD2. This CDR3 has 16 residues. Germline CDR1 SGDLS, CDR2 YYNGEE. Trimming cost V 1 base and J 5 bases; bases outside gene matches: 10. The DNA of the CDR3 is TGTGCCAGCAGCGTAACAGCTTGGGCTAGCGGAGATACGCAGTATTTT. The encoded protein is CASSVTAWASGDTQYF.

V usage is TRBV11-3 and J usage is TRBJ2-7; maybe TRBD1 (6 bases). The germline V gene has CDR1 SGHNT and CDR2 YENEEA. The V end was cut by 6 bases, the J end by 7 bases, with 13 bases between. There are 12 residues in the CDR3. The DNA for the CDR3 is TGTGCCAGCAGTTTTACAGGGCGGGAGCAGTACTTC. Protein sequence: CASSFTGREQYF.

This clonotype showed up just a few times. The CDR3 here is CASSQPGSSYEQYF. The CDR3 coding sequence is TGCGCCTCCAGCCAACCAGGGTCTTCCTACGAGCAGTACTTC. V usage is TRBV4-1 and J usage is TRBJ2-7, with a tentative D call TRBD1 (5 bases). The CDR3 sequence is 14 residues long. V lost 11 bases and J 1 base, leaving 18 bases between the germline ends. The germline V gene has CDR1 MGHRA and CDR2 YSYEKL.

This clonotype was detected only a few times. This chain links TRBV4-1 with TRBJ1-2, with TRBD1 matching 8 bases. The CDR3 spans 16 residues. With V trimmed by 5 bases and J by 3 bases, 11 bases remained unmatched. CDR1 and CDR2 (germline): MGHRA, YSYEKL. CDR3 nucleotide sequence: TGCGCCAGCAGCACCTTGAAGACAGGGGTGGACTATGGCTACACCTTC. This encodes CASSTLKTGVDYGYTF.

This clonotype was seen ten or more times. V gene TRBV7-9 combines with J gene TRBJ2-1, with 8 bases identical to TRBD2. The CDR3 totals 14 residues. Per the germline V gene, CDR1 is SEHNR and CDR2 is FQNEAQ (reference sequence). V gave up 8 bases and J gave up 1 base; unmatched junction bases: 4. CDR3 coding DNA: TGTGCCAGCGAGCTAGCGGGTTCCTACAATGAGCAGTTCTTC. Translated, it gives CASELAGSYNEQFF.

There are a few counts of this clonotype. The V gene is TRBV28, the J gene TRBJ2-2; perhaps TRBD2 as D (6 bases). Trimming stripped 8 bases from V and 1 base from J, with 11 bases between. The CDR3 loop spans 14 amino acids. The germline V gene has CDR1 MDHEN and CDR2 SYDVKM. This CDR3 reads CASYRGENTGELFF. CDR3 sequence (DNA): TGTGCCAGCTATCGCGGGGAGAACACCGGGGAGCTGTTTTTT.